The clone carrying this T cell receptor beta chain was counted a single time. TCRdb reprocessed the PCR reads via MiXCR and lists one record per CDR3 protein. The data show approximately 11,000 distinct CDR3 sequences, 50% to 65% seen once. The CDR3 covers 12 residues. V dropped 6 bases and J dropped 11 bases, with 16 bases sitting between them. CDR1 is MNHNS and CDR2 is SASEGT in the germline V gene. This sample was taken from a study of tumor-infiltrating lymphocytes in oesophageal squamous cell carcinoma. The chain joins TRBV6-1 to TRBJ1-1; tentatively, D is TRBD1 (6 bases). Sequenced input: esophageal tumor tissue. This sequence was found in a male donor with esophageal squamous cell carcinoma. The CDR3 loop reads CASREDSRWAFF. Written as DNA, the CDR3 is TGTGCCAGCAGAGAGGACAGTCGTTGGGCTTTCTTT.